The rows below give T cell receptor beta chains drawn from one sample of a study of blood T cell repertoires in COVID-19. Using immunoSEQ multiplex PCR, the repertoire was profiled, and TCRdb retains in-frame clones only, with some absent. The profile shows 50,000 to 65,000 clones, 82% of them singletons. Sequenced sample: peripheral blood. Source of these receptors: a woman in her sixties with acute or convalescent COVID-19. Each CDR3 is given with its conserved first and last residue. Each record gives: J gene, clone size, D gene, V gene, CDR3 protein, CDR3 DNA. A D gene is named only where the DNA matches it firmly. Expanded clones get a size class; other rows say once, few or many, or leave the size out.

TRBJ2-5 NA NA TRBV30 CAWGRQDGTQYF TGTGCCTGGGGCCGACAGGATGGGACCCAGTACTTC
TRBJ1-1 NA TRBD1 TRBV6-2/TRBV6-3 CASSHWDRVNTEAFF TGTGCCAGCAGTCATTGGGACAGGGTAAACACTGAAGCTTTCTTT
TRBJ1-1 few TRBD1 TRBV18 CASSPNGQGTEAFF TGTGCCAGCTCACCGAACGGACAGGGAACTGAAGCTTTCTTT
TRBJ1-5 NA NA TRBV18 CASSPSLDQPQHF TGTGCCAGCTCACCCTCGCTAGATCAGCCCCAGCATTTT
TRBJ1-2 NA NA TRBV19 CASSGNRVGYTF TGTGCCAGTAGTGGGAACAGGGTTGGCTACACCTTC
TRBJ1-2 NA TRBD1 TRBV19 CASSIDRQGNYGYTF TGTGCCAGTAGTATAGACCGACAGGGGAACTATGGCTACACCTTC
TRBJ2-2 NA NA TRBV27 CASSLNQGGTGELFF TGTGCCAGCAGTTTAAACCAGGGAGGCACCGGGGAGCTGTTTTTT
TRBJ1-1 NA NA TRBV7-2 CASSHRRVNTEAFF TGTGCCAGCAGCCATCGACGGGTGAACACTGAAGCTTTCTTT
TRBJ2-4 NA TRBD1 TRBV25-1 CASSEYTGGKNIQYF TGTGCCAGCAGTGAATATACAGGGGGAAAAAACATTCAGTACTTC
TRBJ2-1 few NA TRBV12-2 CASRPSGGYNEQFF TGTGCAAGTCGACCTAGCGGGGGCTACAATGAGCAGTTCTTC
TRBJ2-1 NA TRBD1 TRBV14 CASSQERTGRNEQFF TGTGCCAGCAGCCAAGAGAGGACAGGTAGGAATGAGCAGTTCTTC
TRBJ1-1 NA NA TRBV25-1 CASSGTYFMNTEAFF TGTGCCAGCAGTGGGACTTACTTCATGAACACTGAAGCTTTCTTT
TRBJ1-4 NA NA TRBV7-9 CASPSPGSPEKLFF TGTGCCAGCCCGAGTCCGGGATCGCCCGAAAAACTGTTTTTT
TRBJ2-3 few TRBD2 TRBV20-1 CSGGETDTQYF TGCAGCGGGGGGGAGACAGATACGCAGTATTTT
TRBJ2-5 NA NA TRBV28 CASSLRVFDGVETQYF TGTGCCAGCAGTCTCAGGGTATTCGACGGAGTAGAGACCCAGTACTTC
TRBJ1-3 NA NA TRBV12-3/TRBV12-4 CASTLRLGTIYF TGTGCCAGCACACTTCGACTGGGCACCATATATTTT
TRBJ2-7 NA NA TRBV11-1 CASSLSMQSYEQYF TGTGCCAGCAGCTTAAGTATGCAGTCCTACGAGCAGTACTTC
TRBJ1-2 NA NA TRBV6-1 CASSEWGQGGYGYTF TGTGCCAGCAGTGAGTGGGGTCAAGGAGGTTATGGCTACACCTTC
TRBJ1-4 few NA TRBV12-5 CASGRDRDYEKLFF TGTGCTAGTGGCCGAGACAGAGACTATGAAAAACTGTTTTTT
TRBJ2-7 NA TRBD1 TRBV9 CASSAGMGQGSYEQYF TGTGCCAGCAGCGCGGGGATGGGACAGGGGTCCTACGAGCAGTACTTC
TRBJ2-1 NA NA TRBV6-5 CASHLKVGAVGEQFF TGTGCCAGTCATCTTAAGGTAGGGGCGGTGGGTGAGCAGTTCTTC
TRBJ2-2 NA NA TRBV12-5 CASGAQGGELFF TGTGCTAGTGGTGCACAGGGAGGGGAGCTGTTTTTT
TRBJ2-3 NA NA TRBV18 CASSPGGQGTDTQYF TGTGCCAGCTCACCCGGAGGGCAGGGCACAGATACGCAGTATTTT
TRBJ1-2 NA NA TRBV19 CASTSGVAGYTF NA
TRBJ1-2 NA NA TRBV7-8 CASSLALDQGFSDGYTF TGTGCCAGCAGCTTAGCTTTAGACCAGGGATTCTCTGATGGCTACACCTTC
TRBJ2-7 NA TRBD1 TRBV4-2 CASSQTTGGGWNEQYF TGTGCCAGCAGCCAGACGACAGGGGGCGGTTGGAACGAGCAGTACTTC
TRBJ2-7 NA NA TRBV10-2 CASKAPSYEQYF TGCGCCAGCAAAGCGCCGTCCTACGAGCAGTACTTC
TRBJ2-7 NA TRBD1 TRBV6-5 CASSSPGQSSYEQYF TGTGCCAGCAGTTCTCCGGGACAGTCCTCCTACGAGCAGTACTTC
TRBJ2-1 once NA TRBV27 CASSLTAGAYNEQFF TGTGCCAGCAGTTTAACGGCGGGGGCGTACAATGAGCAGTTCTTC
TRBJ2-7 NA NA TRBV9 CASSVGAEPYEQYF TGTGCCAGCAGCGTAGGGGCAGAGCCATACGAGCAGTACTTC
TRBJ1-1 NA NA TRBV27 CASSFSLMNTEAFF TGTGCCAGCAGTTTCTCACTGATGAACACTGAAGCTTTCTTT
TRBJ1-2 NA TRBD1 TRBV25-1 CASSVEQGYGYTF TGTGCCAGCAGTGTAGAACAGGGGTATGGCTACACCTTC
TRBJ1-1 NA NA TRBV5-1 CASSLTMNTEAFF TGCGCCAGCAGCCTGACAATGAACACTGAAGCTTTCTTT
TRBJ1-1 NA TRBD1 TRBV7-9 CASSLGTGDEAFF TGTGCCAGCAGCTTAGGGACAGGCGATGAAGCTTTCTTT
TRBJ2-1 NA NA TRBV19 CASSSSHTSYNEQFF TGTGCCAGTAGCTCCTCCCACACCAGTTACAATGAGCAGTTCTTC
TRBJ1-1 NA NA TRBV19 CASKPLGRGPEAFF TGTGCCAGTAAACCCCTGGGAAGGGGCCCTGAAGCTTTCTTT
TRBJ2-1 NA NA TRBV6-2/TRBV6-3 CASSSFSRDNEQFF TGTGCCAGCAGTTCATTTTCCCGGGACAACGAGCAGTTCTTC